This T cell receptor (beta chain) was observed in a study of T-cell reconstitution after alpha-beta-depleted transplantation in children. This clonotype was seen repeatedly, ten times or more. What it binds is not known. Whole-study results and caveats: Newly made T cells mostly supplied T-cell counts and diversity one year after transplant.

Unique molecular identifiers featured in how the TCRbeta library was prepared. TCRdb reprocessed the PCR reads with MiXCR, giving one entry per CDR3 protein. The table has around 600,000 distinct CDR3 sequences, 23% seen once. V lost 2 bases and J 4 bases, leaving 14 bases between the germline ends. The germline V gene encodes CDR1 DFQATT and CDR2 SNEGSKA (reference sequence). The CDR3 runs to 15 residues. The rearrangement links TRBV20-1 to TRBJ2-2; D remains ambiguous. The sequences come from PBMCs, mostly from graft donor cells, collected 360 days after TCRalphabeta/CD19-depleted stem cell transplant. The origin of this receptor is a boy under three years old who had a stem cell transplant for acute myeloid leukemia, so the T cells may come from the graft donor. The CDR3 here is CSARSGLSGTGELFF. The CDR3 DNA is TGCAGTGCTAGATCGGGCCTCTCTGGCACCGGGGAGCTGTTTTTT.